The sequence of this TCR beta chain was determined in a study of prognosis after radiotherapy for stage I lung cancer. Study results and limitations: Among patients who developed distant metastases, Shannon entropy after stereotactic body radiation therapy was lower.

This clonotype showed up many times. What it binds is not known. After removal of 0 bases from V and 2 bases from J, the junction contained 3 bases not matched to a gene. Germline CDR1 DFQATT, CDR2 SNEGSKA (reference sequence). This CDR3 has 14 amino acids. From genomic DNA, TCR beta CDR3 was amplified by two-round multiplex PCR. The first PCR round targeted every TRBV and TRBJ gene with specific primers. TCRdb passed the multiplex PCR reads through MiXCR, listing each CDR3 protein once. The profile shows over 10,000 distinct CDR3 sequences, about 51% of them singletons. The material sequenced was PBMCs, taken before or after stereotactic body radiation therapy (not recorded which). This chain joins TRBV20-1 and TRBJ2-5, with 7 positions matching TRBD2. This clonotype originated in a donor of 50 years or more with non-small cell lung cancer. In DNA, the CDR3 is TGCAGTGCTAGAGATTGGGGGGGACAAGAGACCCAGTACTTC. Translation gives CSARDWGGQETQYF.